The TCR beta chain described here comes from a study of cytotoxic CD8 clonotypes in ibrutinib-treated CLL. Study-wide background: Partial response was seen in approximately 25 patients and complete response in 2; after median around 69 months, approximately 15 stayed remitted, around 12 progressed. Samples yielded averages of roughly 250,000 productive templates and approximately 86,000 productive rearrangements.

Roughly 2.2 micrograms of genomic DNA (from cryopreserved PBMCs) were used for TCR beta libraries. Study outcomes and limitations: Among the clonotypes, public ones were uncommon and contracted or held stable on treatment.

Concerning this clone: Its antigen remains unknown.

Data came from immunoSEQ multiplex PCR; TCRdb stores just in-frame clones and leaves some out. The table lists over 110,000 clones, less than 95% of them singletons. This TCR was recovered from a human donor with chronic lymphocytic leukemia. The sequencing here drew on PBMCs, taken after 12 months of ibrutinib treatment.

CDR3 nucleotides: TGTGCCAGCTCACGGGATTCCACCGGGGAGCTGTTTTTT. Translated, it gives CASSRDSTGELFF. The gene calls are TRBV18 and TRBJ2-2; no firm D call. V lost 4 bases to trimming and J lost 4 bases, with 7 bases between them. The CDR3 totals 13 residues. The germline V gene encodes CDR1 KGHSH and CDR2 LQKENI.